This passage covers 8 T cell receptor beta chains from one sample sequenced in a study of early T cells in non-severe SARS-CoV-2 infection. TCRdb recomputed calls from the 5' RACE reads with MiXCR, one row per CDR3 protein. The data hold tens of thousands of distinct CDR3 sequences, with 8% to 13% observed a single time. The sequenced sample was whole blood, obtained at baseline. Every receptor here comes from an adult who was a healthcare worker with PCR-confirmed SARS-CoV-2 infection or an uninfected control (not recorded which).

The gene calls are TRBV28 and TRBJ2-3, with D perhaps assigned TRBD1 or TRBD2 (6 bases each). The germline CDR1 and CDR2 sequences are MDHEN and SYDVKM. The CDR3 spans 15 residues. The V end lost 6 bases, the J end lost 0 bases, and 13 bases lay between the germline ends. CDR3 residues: CASSSGDISTDTQYF. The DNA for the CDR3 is TGTGCCAGCAGCTCGGGGGACATTAGCACAGATACGCAGTATTTT.

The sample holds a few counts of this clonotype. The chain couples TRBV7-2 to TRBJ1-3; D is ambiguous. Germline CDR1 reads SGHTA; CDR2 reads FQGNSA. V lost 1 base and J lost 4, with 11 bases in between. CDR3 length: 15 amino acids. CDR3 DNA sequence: TGTGCCAGCAGCTTAGTAGCAGGCTCAGGAAACACCATATATTTT. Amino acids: CASSLVAGSGNTIYF.

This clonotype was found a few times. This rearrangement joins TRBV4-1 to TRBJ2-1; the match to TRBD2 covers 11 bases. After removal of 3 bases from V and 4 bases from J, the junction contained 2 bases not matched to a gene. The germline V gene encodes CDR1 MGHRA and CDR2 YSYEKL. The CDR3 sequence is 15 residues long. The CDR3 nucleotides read TGCGCCAGCAGCCAGGGACTAGCGGTTTACAATGAGCAGTTCTTC. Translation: CASSQGLAVYNEQFF.

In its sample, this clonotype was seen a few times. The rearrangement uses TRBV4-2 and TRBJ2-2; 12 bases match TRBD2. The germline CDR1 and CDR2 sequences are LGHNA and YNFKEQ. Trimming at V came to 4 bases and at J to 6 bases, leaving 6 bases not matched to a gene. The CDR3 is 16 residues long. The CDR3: CASSLLLAGGPGELFF. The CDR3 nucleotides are TGTGCCAGCAGCCTCCTACTAGCGGGAGGTCCCGGGGAGCTGTTTTTT.

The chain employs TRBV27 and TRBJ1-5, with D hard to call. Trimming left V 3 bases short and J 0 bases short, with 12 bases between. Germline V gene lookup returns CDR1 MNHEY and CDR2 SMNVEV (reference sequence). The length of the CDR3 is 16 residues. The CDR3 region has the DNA TGTGCCAGCAGTTTCCCGGGGAGATATAGCAATCAGCCCCAGCATTTT. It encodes CASSFPGRYSNQPQHF.

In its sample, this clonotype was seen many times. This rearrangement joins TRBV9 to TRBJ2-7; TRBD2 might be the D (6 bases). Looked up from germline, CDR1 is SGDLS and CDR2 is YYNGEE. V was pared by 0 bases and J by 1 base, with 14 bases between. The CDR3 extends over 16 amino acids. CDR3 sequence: CASSVVPGVGSYEQYF. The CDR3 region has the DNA TGTGCCAGCAGCGTAGTTCCGGGAGTCGGGTCCTACGAGCAGTACTTC.

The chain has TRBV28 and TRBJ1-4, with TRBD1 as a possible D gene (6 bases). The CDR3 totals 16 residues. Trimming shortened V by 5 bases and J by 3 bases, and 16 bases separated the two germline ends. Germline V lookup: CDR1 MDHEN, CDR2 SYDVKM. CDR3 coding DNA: TGTGCCAGCAGTCGCACTACAGGGAGTGCTAATGAAAAACTGTTTTTT. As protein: CASSRTTGSANEKLFF.

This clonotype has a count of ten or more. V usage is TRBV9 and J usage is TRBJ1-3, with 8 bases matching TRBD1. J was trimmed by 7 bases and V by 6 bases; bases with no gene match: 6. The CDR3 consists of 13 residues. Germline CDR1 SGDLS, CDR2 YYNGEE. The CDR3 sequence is CASTRTGHNTIYF. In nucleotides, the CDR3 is TGTGCCAGCACCCGGACAGGGCACAACACCATATATTTT.